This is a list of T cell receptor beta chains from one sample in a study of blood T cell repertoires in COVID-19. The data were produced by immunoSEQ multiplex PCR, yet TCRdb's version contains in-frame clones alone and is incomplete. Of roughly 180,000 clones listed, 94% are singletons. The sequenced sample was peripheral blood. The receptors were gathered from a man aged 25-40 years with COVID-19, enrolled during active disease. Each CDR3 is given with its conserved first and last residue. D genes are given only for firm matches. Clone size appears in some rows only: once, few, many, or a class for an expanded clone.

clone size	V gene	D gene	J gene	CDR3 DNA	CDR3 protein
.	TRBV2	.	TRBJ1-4	TGTGCCAGCAGTGATATTGAGGGTGTCGAAAAACTGTTTTTT	CASSDIEGVEKLFF
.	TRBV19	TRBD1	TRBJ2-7	TGTGCCAGTAGCCACTCCGGGACAGGGTTCTACGAGCAGTACTTC	CASSHSGTGFYEQYF
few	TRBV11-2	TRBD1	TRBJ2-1	TGTGCCAGCAGCTCGGGACAGGGAGTCACCAATGAGCAGTTCTTC	CASSSGQGVTNEQFF
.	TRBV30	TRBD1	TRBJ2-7	TGTGCCTGGGACAGGGGAACTAAGGACGAGCAGTACTTC	CAWDRGTKDEQYF
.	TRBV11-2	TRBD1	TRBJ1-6	TGTGCCAGCAGCTTAGTAGGGCGTGACAGGGGCTATAATTCACCCCTCCACTTT	CASSLVGRDRGYNSPLHF
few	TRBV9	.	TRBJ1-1	TGTGCCAGCAGCGAGCACGGTGGGTTGGGACTTCGGGGAACTGAAGCTTTCTTT	CASSEHGGLGLRGTEAFF
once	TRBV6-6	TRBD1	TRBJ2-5	TGTGCCAGCAGTTTCAGGGGGGAGACCCAGTACTTC	CASSFRGETQYF
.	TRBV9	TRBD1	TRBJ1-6	TGTGCCAGCAGCGTAGAAGGACAGGGGCGGTCACCCCTCCACTTT	CASSVEGQGRSPLHF
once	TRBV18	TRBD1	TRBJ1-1	TGTGCCAGCTCACGGACAGGGGCTTTGAACACTGAAGCTTTCTTT	CASSRTGALNTEAFF
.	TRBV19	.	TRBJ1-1	TGTGCCAGCTCCAAAGGGGCAGCCGCTATGAACACTGAAGCTTTCTTT	CASSKGAAAMNTEAFF
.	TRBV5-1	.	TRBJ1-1	TGCGCCAACCACCGGGACACAGACACTGAAGCTTTCTTT	CANHRDTDTEAFF
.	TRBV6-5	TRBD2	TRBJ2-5	TGTGCCAGCATGAGCGGGGGGGCCCACCAAGAGACCCAGTACTTC	CASMSGGAHQETQYF
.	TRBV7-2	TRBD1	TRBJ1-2	TGTGCCAGCAGCATCGGACAGGGGTTAAACTATGGCTACACCTTC	CASSIGQGLNYGYTF
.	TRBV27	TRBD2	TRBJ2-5	TGTGCCAGCAGCTCTTGGGAGGGTCGAGAGACCCAGTACTTC	CASSSWEGRETQYF
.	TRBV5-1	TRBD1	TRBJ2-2	TGCGCCAGCAGCCCTGAGGTATGGAAAGGGGGCAACACCGGGGAGCTGTTTTTT	CASSPEVWKGGNTGELFF
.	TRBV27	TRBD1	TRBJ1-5	TGTGCCAGCAGTCCGGGACAGCCCTCATCGCCCCAGCATTTT	CASSPGQPSSPQHF